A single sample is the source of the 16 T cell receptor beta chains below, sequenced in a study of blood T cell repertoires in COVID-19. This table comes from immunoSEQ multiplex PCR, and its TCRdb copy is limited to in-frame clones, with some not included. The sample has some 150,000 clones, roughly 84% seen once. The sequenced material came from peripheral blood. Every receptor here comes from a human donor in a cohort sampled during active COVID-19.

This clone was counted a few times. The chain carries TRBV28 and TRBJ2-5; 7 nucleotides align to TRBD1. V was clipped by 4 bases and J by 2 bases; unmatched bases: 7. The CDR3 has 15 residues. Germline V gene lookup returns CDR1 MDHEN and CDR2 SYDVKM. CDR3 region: CASSYKGAFQETQYF. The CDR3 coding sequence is TGTGCCAGCAGTTACAAGGGGGCCTTTCAAGAGACCCAGTACTTC.

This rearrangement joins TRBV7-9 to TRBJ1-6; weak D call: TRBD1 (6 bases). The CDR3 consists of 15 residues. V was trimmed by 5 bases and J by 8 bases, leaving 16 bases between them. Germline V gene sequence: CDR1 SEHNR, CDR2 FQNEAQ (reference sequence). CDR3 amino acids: CASSPRWGQDSPLHF. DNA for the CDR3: TGTGCCAGCAGCCCGAGATGGGGGCAGGATTCACCCCTCCACTTT.

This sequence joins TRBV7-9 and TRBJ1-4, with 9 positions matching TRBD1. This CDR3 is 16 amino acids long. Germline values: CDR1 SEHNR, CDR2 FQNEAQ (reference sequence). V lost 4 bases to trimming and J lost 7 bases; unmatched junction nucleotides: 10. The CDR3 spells CASSSGTGFLSEKLFF. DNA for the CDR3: TGTGCCAGCAGCTCCGGGACAGGGTTCCTGAGTGAAAAACTGTTTTTT.

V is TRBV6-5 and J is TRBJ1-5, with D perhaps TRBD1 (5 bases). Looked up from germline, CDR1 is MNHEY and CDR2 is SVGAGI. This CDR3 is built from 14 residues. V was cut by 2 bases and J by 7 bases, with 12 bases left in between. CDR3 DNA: TGTGCCAGCAGTTACGGGGCAGGGAGGCAGCCCCAGCATTTT. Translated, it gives CASSYGAGRQPQHF.

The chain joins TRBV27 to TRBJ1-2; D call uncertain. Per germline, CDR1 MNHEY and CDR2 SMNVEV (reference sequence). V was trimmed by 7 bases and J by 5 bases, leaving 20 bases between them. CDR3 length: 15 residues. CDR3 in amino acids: CASTRGSTGPYGYTF. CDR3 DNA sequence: TGTGCCAGCACTCGAGGGTCTACCGGCCCTTATGGCTACACCTTC.

The CDR3 region is CASSKGQLLSGNTIYF. CDR3 sequence (DNA): TGTGCCAGCAGTAAGGGACAGCTCCTCTCTGGAAACACCATATATTTT. J is TRBJ1-3 and V is TRBV6-6; 7 nucleotides agree with TRBD1. Germline CDR1 reads MNHNY; CDR2 reads SVGAGI (reference sequence). V dropped 5 bases and J dropped 0; count of bases not matched to a gene: 7. The CDR3 spans 16 residues.

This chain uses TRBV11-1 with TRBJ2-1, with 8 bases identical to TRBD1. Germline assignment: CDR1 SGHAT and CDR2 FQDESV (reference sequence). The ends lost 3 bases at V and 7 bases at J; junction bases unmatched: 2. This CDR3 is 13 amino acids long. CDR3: CASSFRGRNEQFF. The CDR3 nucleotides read TGTGCCAGCAGCTTCAGGGGGCGTAATGAGCAGTTCTTC.

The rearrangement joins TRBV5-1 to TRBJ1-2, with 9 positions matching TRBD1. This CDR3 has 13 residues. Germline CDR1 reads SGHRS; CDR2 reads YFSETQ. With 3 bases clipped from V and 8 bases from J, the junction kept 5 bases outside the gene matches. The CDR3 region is CASSYGQGQGYTF. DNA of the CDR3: TGCGCCAGCAGCTACGGACAGGGGCAAGGCTACACCTTC.

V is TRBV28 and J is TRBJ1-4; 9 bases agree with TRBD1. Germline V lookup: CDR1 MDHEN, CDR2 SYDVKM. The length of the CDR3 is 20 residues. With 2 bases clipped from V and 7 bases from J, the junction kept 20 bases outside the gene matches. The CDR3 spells CASSLRLGQGKGGLTEKLFF. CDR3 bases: TGTGCCAGCAGTTTACGCTTGGGACAGGGAAAAGGAGGGCTTACTGAAAAACTGTTTTTT.

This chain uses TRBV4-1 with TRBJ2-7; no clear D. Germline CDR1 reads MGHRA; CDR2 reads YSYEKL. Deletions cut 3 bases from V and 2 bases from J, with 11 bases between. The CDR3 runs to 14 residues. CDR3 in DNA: TGCGCCAGCAGCCACGATCGGGTCGCCTACGAGCAGTACTTC. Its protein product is CASSHDRVAYEQYF.

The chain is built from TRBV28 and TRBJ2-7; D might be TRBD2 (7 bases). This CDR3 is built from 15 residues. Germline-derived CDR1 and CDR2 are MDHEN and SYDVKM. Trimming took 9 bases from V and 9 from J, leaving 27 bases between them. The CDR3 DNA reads TGTGCCAGTCCGGGGGGACACCCGAGTTTTGTGCTGCAGTACTTC. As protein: CASPGGHPSFVLQYF.

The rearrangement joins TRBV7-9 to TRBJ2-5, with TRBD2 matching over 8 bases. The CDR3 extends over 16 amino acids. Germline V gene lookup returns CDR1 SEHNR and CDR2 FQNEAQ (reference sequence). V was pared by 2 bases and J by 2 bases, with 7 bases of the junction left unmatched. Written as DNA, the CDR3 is TGTGCCAGCAGCTTACCGAGGACTAGCAGACAAGAGACCCAGTACTTC. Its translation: CASSLPRTSRQETQYF.

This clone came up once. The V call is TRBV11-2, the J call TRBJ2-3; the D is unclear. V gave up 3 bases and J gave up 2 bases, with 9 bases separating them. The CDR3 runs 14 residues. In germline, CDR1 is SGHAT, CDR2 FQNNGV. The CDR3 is CASSLEMFTDTQYF. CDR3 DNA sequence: TGTGCCAGCAGCTTGGAGATGTTCACAGATACGCAGTATTTT. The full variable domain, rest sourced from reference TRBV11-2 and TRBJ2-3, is EAGVAQSPRYKIIEKRQSVAFWCNPISGHATLYWYQQILGQGPKLLIQFQNNGVVDDSQLPKDRFSAERLKGVDSTLKIQPAKLEDSAVYLCASSLEMFTDTQYFGPGTRLTVL.

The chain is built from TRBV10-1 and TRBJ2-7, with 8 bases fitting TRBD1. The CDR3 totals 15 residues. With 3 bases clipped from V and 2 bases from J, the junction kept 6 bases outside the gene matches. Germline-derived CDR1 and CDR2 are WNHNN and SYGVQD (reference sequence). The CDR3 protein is CASSDPGTGAYEQYF. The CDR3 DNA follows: TGCGCCAGCAGTGACCCCGGGACAGGAGCCTACGAGCAGTACTTC.

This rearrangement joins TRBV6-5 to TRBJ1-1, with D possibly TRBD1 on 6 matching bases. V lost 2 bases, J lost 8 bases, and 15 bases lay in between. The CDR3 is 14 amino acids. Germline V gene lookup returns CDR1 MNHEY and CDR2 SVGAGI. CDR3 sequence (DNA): TGTGCCAGCAGTTACAGGGATCCGAGGGGGGAAGCTTTCTTT. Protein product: CASSYRDPRGEAFF.

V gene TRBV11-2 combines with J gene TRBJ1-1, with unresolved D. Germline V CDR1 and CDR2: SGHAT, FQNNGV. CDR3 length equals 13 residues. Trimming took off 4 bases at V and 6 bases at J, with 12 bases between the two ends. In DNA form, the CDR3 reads TGTGCCAGCAGCTCCATTAGTACAGCTGAAGCTTTCTTT. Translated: CASSSISTAEAFF.